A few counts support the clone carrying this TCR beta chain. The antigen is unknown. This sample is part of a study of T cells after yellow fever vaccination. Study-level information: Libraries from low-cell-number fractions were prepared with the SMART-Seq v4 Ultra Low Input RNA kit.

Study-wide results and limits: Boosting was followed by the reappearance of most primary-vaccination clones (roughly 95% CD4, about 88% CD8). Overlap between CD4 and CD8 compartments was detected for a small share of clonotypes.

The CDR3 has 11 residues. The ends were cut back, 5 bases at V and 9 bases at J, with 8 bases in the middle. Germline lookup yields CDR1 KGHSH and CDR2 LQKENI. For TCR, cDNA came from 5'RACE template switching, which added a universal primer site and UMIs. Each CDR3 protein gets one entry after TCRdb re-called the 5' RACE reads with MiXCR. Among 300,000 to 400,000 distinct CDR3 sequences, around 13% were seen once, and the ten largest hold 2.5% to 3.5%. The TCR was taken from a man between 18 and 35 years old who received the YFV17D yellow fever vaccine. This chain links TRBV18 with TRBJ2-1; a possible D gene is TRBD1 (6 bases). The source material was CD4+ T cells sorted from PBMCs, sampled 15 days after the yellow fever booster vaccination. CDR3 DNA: TGTGCCAGCTCAAGGGGGATTGAGCAGTTCTTC. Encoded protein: CASSRGIEQFF.